This T cell receptor (beta chain) was found in a study of blood T cell repertoires in COVID-19. This CDR3 has 16 residues. V dropped 6 bases and J dropped 2 bases, with 16 bases sitting between them. Germline loops: CDR1 SNHLY, CDR2 FYNNEI. Here immunoSEQ multiplex PCR was the method, and the copy in TCRdb shows in-frame clones only, minus some. The data contain over 70,000 clones, over 80% of them singletons. Sequencing used peripheral blood. The receptor was isolated from a human donor in a cohort sampled during active COVID-19. The chain combines TRBV2 with TRBJ2-2; D possibly corresponds to TRBD1 (5 bases). The CDR3 DNA is TGTGCCAGCAGACCCTCGCGGACAAGTAACACCGGGGAGCTGTTTTTT. It yields the protein CASRPSRTSNTGELFF.